These 16 T cell receptor beta chains share one sample of origin, sequenced in a study of early T cells in non-severe SARS-CoV-2 infection. TCRdb re-called the 5' RACE reads with MiXCR, one entry per CDR3 protein. The sample carries about 64,000 distinct CDR3 sequences, 20% to 25% recorded once. Material: whole blood, obtained at baseline. The receptors come from an adult who was a healthcare worker with PCR-confirmed SARS-CoV-2 infection or an uninfected control (not recorded which).

The chain recombines TRBV20-1 with TRBJ2-3; D gene ambiguous. This CDR3 is 13 amino acids long. The germline CDR1 and CDR2 sequences are DFQATT and SNEGSKA (reference sequence). V lost 2 bases to trimming and J lost 1 base, with 7 bases between them. CDR3 in DNA: TGCAGTGCTAGATCAGGTGGCACAGATACGCAGTATTTT. Protein sequence: CSARSGGTDTQYF.

In this sample, this clonotype turned up a few times. V usage is TRBV7-2 and J usage is TRBJ1-5; TRBD1 might be the D (6 bases). Germline V CDR1 and CDR2: SGHTA, FQGNSA. The CDR3 is made up of 15 amino acids. Trimming took off 5 bases at V and 5 bases at J, with 16 bases between the two ends. CDR3 nucleotides: TGTGCCAGCAGCCCTGAGGGGGTAACGCATCAGCCCCAGCATTTT. It specifies CASSPEGVTHQPQHF.

In this sample, this clonotype turned up a few times. The rearrangement uses TRBV3-1 and TRBJ2-2; D may match TRBD1 or TRBD2 (5 bases each). The V and J ends lost 4 bases and 0 bases respectively, with 15 bases between them. The CDR3 is 17 amino acids. Germline CDR1 is LGHDT and CDR2 is YNNKEL (reference sequence). CDR3 region: CASSPRRDRPNTGELFF. The DNA for the CDR3 is TGTGCCAGCAGCCCCAGAAGGGACCGACCGAACACCGGGGAGCTGTTTTTT. The full variable domain, its missing parts supplied by reference TRBV3-1 and TRBJ2-2, is DTAVSQTPKYLVTQMGNDKSIKCEQNLGHDTMYWYKQDSKKFLKIMFSYNNKELIINETVPNRFSPKSPDKAHLNLHINSLELGDSAVYFCASSPRRDRPNTGELFFGEGSRLTVL.

The chain links TRBV12-3 or TRBV12-4 to TRBJ1-2; D gene uncertain. CDR3 length: 15 amino acids. V lost 6 bases to trimming and J lost 3 bases, with 17 bases between them. CDR3 residues: CASSPRRGSYYGYTF. DNA for the CDR3: TGTGCCAGCAGCCCACGGCGGGGTTCCTACTATGGCTACACCTTC.

This clonotype was seen only a few times. V gene TRBV12-5 combines with J gene TRBJ1-6; D is unresolved. Germline V lookup: CDR1 LGHNT, CDR2 FRNRAP. Trimming pared 1 base from V and 5 bases from J, leaving 6 bases between. The CDR3 consists of 14 residues. Here the CDR3 reads CASGLDSHNSPLHF. In DNA, the CDR3 is TGTGCTAGTGGTTTGGACAGTCATAATTCACCCCTCCACTTT.

This sequence joins TRBV12-3 or TRBV12-4 and TRBJ2-7, with D perhaps assigned TRBD1 or TRBD2 (5 bases each). This CDR3 spans 13 amino acids. Trimming took off 5 bases at V and 7 bases at J, with 15 bases between the two ends. DNA for the CDR3: TGTGCCAGCAGTCCGGGGACGGCCAGGGAGCAGTACTTC. It yields the protein CASSPGTAREQYF.

The chain joins TRBV4-1 to TRBJ2-7; no reliable D call. Germline assignment: CDR1 MGHRA and CDR2 YSYEKL. V was clipped by 0 bases and J by 3 bases, with 12 bases between them. There are 15 residues in the CDR3. In DNA form, the CDR3 reads TGCGCCAGCAGCCAAGAACGGACCGATCTCTACGAGCAGTACTTC. Its protein is CASSQERTDLYEQYF.

This clonotype was counted at least ten times. The chain joins TRBV6-5 to TRBJ2-5, with 7 bases lining up with TRBD2. CDR3 length: 15 amino acids. The V segment lost 0 bases and the J segment 4 bases; nucleotides outside the gene matches: 5. From germline, CDR1 is MNHEY and CDR2 SVGAGI. The CDR3 loop is CASSYSGGGGETQYF. CDR3 sequence (DNA): TGTGCCAGCAGTTACTCAGGTGGCGGGGGAGAGACCCAGTACTTC.

This clonotype was counted many times. DNA of the CDR3: TGTGCCAGCAGCTTGGCGGGGAAGAATGAGCAGTTCTTC. The encoded protein is CASSLAGKNEQFF. V usage is TRBV5-4 and J usage is TRBJ2-1; a weak D match, TRBD2 (5 bases). The CDR3 contains 13 residues. Germline V gene data show CDR1 as SGHNT and CDR2 as YYREEE (reference sequence). V was trimmed by 0 bases and J by 7 bases, leaving 8 bases between them.

The CDR3 bases are TGTGCCTGGGAGACTCTAGCGGAGCAGTTCTTC. Translation: CAWETLAEQFF. The chain has TRBV30 and TRBJ2-1; maybe TRBD2 (6 bases). Trimming cost V 5 bases and J 10 bases, with 12 bases left between them. The CDR3 contains 11 residues. CDR1 and CDR2 from the germline V gene are GTSNPN and SVGIG (reference sequence).

This clonotype was seen a few times. This chain joins TRBV19 and TRBJ2-6; 7 bases match TRBD1. With V trimmed by 7 bases and J by 2 bases, 2 bases remained unmatched. Germline V lookup: CDR1 LNHDA, CDR2 SQIVND (reference sequence). This CDR3 spans 14 amino acids. The CDR3 DNA sequence: TGTGCCAGTACCGGGACAGCTGGGGCCAACGTCCTGACTTTC. It encodes CASTGTAGANVLTF.

The chain has TRBV2 and TRBJ2-1; a possible D gene is TRBD2 (6 bases). The CDR3 runs to 12 residues. V lost 6 bases to trimming and J lost 10 bases, with 13 bases between them. The V gene's germline CDR1 is SNHLY and CDR2 FYNNEI. In nucleotides, the CDR3 is TGTGCCAGCAGGCCCGGGAGTCTGGAGCAGTTCTTC. Its translation is CASRPGSLEQFF.

CDR3 loop: CSAMGLADTQYF. CDR3 sequence (DNA): TGCAGTGCTATGGGCCTAGCAGATACGCAGTATTTT. The chain combines TRBV20-1 with TRBJ2-3; no clear D gene. Germline lookup yields CDR1 DFQATT and CDR2 SNEGSKA (reference sequence). The CDR3 extends over 12 amino acids. V was shortened by 4 bases and J by 4 bases, with 9 bases between the two germline ends.

The chain links TRBV2 to TRBJ1-2; no definite D call. Trimming took 6 bases from V and 0 from J, leaving 8 bases between them. The CDR3 has 13 residues. Germline assignment: CDR1 SNHLY and CDR2 FYNNEI. CDR3 coding DNA: TGTGCCAGCAGCGTGGACCCTAACTATGGCTACACCTTC. It translates to CASSVDPNYGYTF.

V is TRBV19 and J is TRBJ2-5, with D perhaps TRBD1 (6 bases). V was clipped by 1 base and J by 7 bases, with 10 bases between them. Per germline, CDR1 LNHDA and CDR2 SQIVND (reference sequence). CDR3 size: 13 residues. The CDR3: CASSIGTDGTQYF. The CDR3 DNA is TGTGCCAGTAGTATAGGGACAGACGGGACCCAGTACTTC.

V is TRBV7-9 and J is TRBJ2-2, with 9 bases fitting TRBD2. This CDR3 comprises 17 residues. V lost 0 bases to trimming and J lost 4 bases; unmatched junction nucleotides: 6. Germline V CDR1 and CDR2: SEHNR, FQNEAQ (reference sequence). The CDR3 nucleotides are TGTGCCAGCAGCTTAGCTAGCGGGGGATCTTCCACCGGGGAGCTGTTTTTT. Translating it yields CASSLASGGSSTGELFF.